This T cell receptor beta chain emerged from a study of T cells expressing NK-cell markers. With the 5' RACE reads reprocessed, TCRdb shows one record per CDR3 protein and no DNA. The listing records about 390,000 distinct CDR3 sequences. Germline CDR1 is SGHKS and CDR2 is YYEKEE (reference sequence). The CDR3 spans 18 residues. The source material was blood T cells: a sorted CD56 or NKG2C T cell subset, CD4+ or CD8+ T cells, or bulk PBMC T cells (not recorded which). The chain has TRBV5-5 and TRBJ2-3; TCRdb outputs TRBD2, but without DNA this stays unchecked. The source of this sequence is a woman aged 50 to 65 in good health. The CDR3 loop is CASSFTSGRLVSTDTQYF.